The next 21 T cell receptor beta chains were all read from a single sample in a study of cytomegalovirus exposure and HLA in healthy donors. A multiplex PCR was run with 60 Vbeta primers and 13 Jbeta primers. TCRdb's copy holds only in-frame clones and misses some; the assay was immunoSEQ multiplex PCR. The data hold 150,000 to 180,000 clones, with around 79% observed a single time. Sequenced input: PBMCs. These receptors originate from a man younger than 30 in good health and CMV-seronegative.

The chain uses TRBV30 and TRBJ1-6; 8 bases map to TRBD1. Germline lookup yields CDR1 GTSNPN and CDR2 SVGIG (reference sequence). The CDR3 extends over 13 amino acids. V lost 5 bases, J lost 9 bases, and 6 bases stayed unmatched. CDR3 sequence: CAWADRGSSPLHF. The CDR3 DNA follows: TGTGCCTGGGCCGACAGGGGAAGTTCACCCCTCCACTTT.

Notes on this clone: Other nucleotide sequences in the sample specify the same CDR3. The chain carries TRBV6-5 and TRBJ2-2; 11 positions match TRBD2. Looked up from germline, CDR1 is MNHEY and CDR2 is SVGAGI. The V gene end was trimmed by 4 bases and the J gene end by 6 bases; junction bases not matched to a gene: 7. CDR3 size: 16 residues. CDR3 DNA: TGTGCCAGCAGTTTTCTAGCGGGGGGATTGGCCGGGGAGCTGTTTTTT. It encodes CASSFLAGGLAGELFF.

This clone was detected only once. Germline and junction disagree at one end, which may indicate a read error. The chain recombines TRBV7-9 with TRBJ1-1; D perhaps matches TRBD1 (5 bases). The CDR3 totals 15 residues. Germline V gives CDR1 SEHNR, CDR2 FQNEAQ (reference sequence). The CDR3 here is CASSIASGGGTEAFF. As DNA, the CDR3 is TGTGCCAGCAGCATAGCATCCGGGGGGGGCACTGAAGCTTTCTTT.

The rearrangement links TRBV4-2 to TRBJ2-7; 11 bases line up with TRBD2. The CDR3 is 15 amino acids. The V gene's germline CDR1 is LGHNA and CDR2 YNFKEQ. V lost 3 bases to trimming and J lost 1 base; unmatched junction nucleotides: 2. The CDR3 loop reads CASSHLAGGSYEQYF. Here the CDR3 DNA reads TGTGCCAGCAGCCACCTAGCGGGGGGTTCCTACGAGCAGTACTTC.

This chain uses TRBV6-6 with TRBJ2-7, with a weak D call TRBD1 (5 bases). The V and J ends lost 5 bases and 4 bases respectively, with 9 bases between them. The CDR3 runs 12 residues. Per the germline V gene, CDR1 is MNHNY and CDR2 is SVGAGI (reference sequence). For the CDR3, the DNA is TGTGCCAGCAGTCAAGACAGATACGAGCAGTACGTC. Protein: CASSQDRYEQYV.

The chain uses TRBV6-5 and TRBJ2-1, with a possible D match to TRBD1 (5 bases). The ends were cut back, 2 bases at V and 4 bases at J, with 15 bases in the middle. Germline-derived CDR1 and CDR2 are MNHEY and SVGAGI. The CDR3 spans 16 residues. The CDR3 bases are TGTGCCAGCAGTTACCGTGCAGGGTTTGCGTACAATGAGCAGTTCTTC. Residues: CASSYRAGFAYNEQFF.

This chain joins TRBV28 and TRBJ2-1; D is unclear. Germline lookup yields CDR1 MDHEN and CDR2 SYDVKM. The CDR3 length is 14 residues. V lost 1 base to trimming and J lost 6 bases, with 10 bases between them. The CDR3 bases are TGTGCCAGCAGTTTATTTCAACAGTCCAATGAGCAGTTCTTC. This translates into CASSLFQQSNEQFF.

This sequence joins TRBV18 and TRBJ2-2, with D perhaps TRBD1 (6 bases). The CDR3 is made up of 17 amino acids. Germline CDR1 is KGHSH and CDR2 is LQKENI. With 5 bases removed from V and 1 base from J, the gap between germline ends came to 17 bases. The CDR3 loop reads CASSSLEGTRNTGELFF. CDR3 in DNA: TGTGCCAGCTCATCCTTGGAAGGGACACGGAACACCGGGGAGCTGTTTTTT.

The CDR3 loop reads CASSEAPGQFYEQYV. For the CDR3, the DNA is TGTGCCAGCAGTGAAGCACCGGGTCAATTCTACGAGCAGTACGTC. The J gene is TRBJ2-7, the V gene TRBV6-1; D call uncertain. Trimming stripped 0 bases from V and 3 bases from J, with 12 bases between. CDR3 length: 15 amino acids. The germline gives CDR1 MNHNS, CDR2 SASEGT.

In its sample, this clone was seen a few times. The chain joins TRBV5-6 to TRBJ1-5; unclear D gene. Germline loops: CDR1 SGHDT, CDR2 YYEEEE. Trimming took 0 bases from V and 5 from J, leaving 6 bases between them. The CDR3 is made up of 13 amino acids. The CDR3 DNA is TGTGCCAGCAGCTTGGTCGGGGATCAGCCCCAGCATTTT. As protein: CASSLVGDQPQHF.

The CDR3 sequence: CASSPRQGPGTEAFF. CDR3 nucleotide sequence: TGTGCCAGCTCACCGAGACAGGGGCCCGGAACTGAAGCTTTCTTT. The chain recombines TRBV18 with TRBJ1-1, with 8 bases identical to TRBD1. Unmatched junction bases numbered 8, after V lost 3 bases and J lost 5 bases. The CDR3 runs 15 residues. In germline, CDR1 is KGHSH, CDR2 LQKENI.

Of note for this clone: An end of the junction differs from the germline gene, which may be a read error. The gene calls are TRBV5-1 and TRBJ2-4, with D tentatively TRBD1 (6 bases). There are 15 residues in the CDR3. CDR1 SGHRS and CDR2 YFSETQ come from the germline V gene. This CDR3 is CASSLESQGQNSQYF. The CDR3 DNA reads as TGCGCCAGCAGCTTGGAATCCCAGGGACAAAACAGTCAGTACTTC.

This sequence joins TRBV14 and TRBJ2-7, with TRBD1 matching over 10 bases. J gave up 4 bases and V 3 bases, and 9 bases lay outside the gene matches. The germline CDR1 and CDR2 sequences are SGHDN and FVKESK. CDR3 length equals 16 residues. In DNA form, the CDR3 reads TGTGCCAGCAGCCATCGGTTAGGGACAGGGGATTACGAGCAGTACTTC. Protein sequence: CASSHRLGTGDYEQYF.

The genes are TRBV6-5 and TRBJ1-6; a weak D match, TRBD1 (5 bases). The CDR3 totals 14 residues. Germline V gives CDR1 MNHEY, CDR2 SVGAGI. Deletions cut 8 bases from V and 10 bases from J, with 18 bases between. The CDR3 DNA reads TGTGCCAGCTGGATAGGGGTCGGTGAATCACCCCTCCACTTT. This sequence encodes CASWIGVGESPLHF.

V gene TRBV4-3 combines with J gene TRBJ2-1, with TRBD2 identical over 9 bases. Germline-derived CDR1 and CDR2 are LGHNA and YSLEER. With 4 bases clipped from V and 2 bases from J, the junction kept 6 bases outside the gene matches. This CDR3 contains 16 residues. This CDR3 is CASSRVAGDTYNEQFF. The CDR3 nucleotides read TGCGCCAGCAGCCGAGTAGCGGGGGATACCTACAATGAGCAGTTCTTC.

The rearrangement uses TRBV5-1 and TRBJ1-2; 7 nucleotides align to TRBD1. Germline-derived CDR1 and CDR2 are SGHRS and YFSETQ. V dropped 1 base and J dropped 0; count of bases not matched to a gene: 9. CDR3 length equals 17 residues. The CDR3 bases are TGCGCCAGCAGCTTGATGGACAGGTATCAGGCTAACTATGGCTACACCTTC. It encodes CASSLMDRYQANYGYTF. Supplemented by reference TRBV5-1 and TRBJ1-2, the full variable domain reads KAGVTQTPRYLIKTRGQQVTLSCSPISGHRSVSWYQQTPGQGLQFLFEYFSETQRNKGNFPGRFSGRQFSNSRSEMNVSTLELGDSALYLCASSLMDRYQANYGYTFGSGTRLTVV.

This chain links TRBV7-2 with TRBJ1-1, with D unclear. Germline assignment: CDR1 SGHTA and CDR2 FQGNSA. The V end lost 1 base, the J end lost 3 bases, and 9 bases lay between the germline ends. The CDR3 is 14 amino acids. The CDR3 protein is CASSLGPADTEAFF. CDR3 in DNA: TGTGCCAGCAGCTTAGGTCCTGCGGACACTGAAGCTTTCTTT.

The rearrangement links TRBV30 to TRBJ2-5; TRBD1 matches 9 bases. Germline CDR1 reads GTSNPN; CDR2 reads SVGIG (reference sequence). With V trimmed by 5 bases and J by 5 bases, 12 bases remained unmatched. The CDR3 contains 15 residues. The CDR3 DNA follows: TGTGCCTGGGGCAGGGGGGACAGGGTCGCCGAGACCCAGTACTTC. It encodes CAWGRGDRVAETQYF.

The V gene is TRBV6-5, the J gene TRBJ2-5; tentatively, D is TRBD1 (5 bases). Germline V gene data show CDR1 as MNHEY and CDR2 as SVGAGI. The CDR3 loop spans 14 amino acids. Trimming removed 6 bases at V and 2 bases at J, with 13 bases between. The CDR3 reads CASSRTNLQETQYF. The DNA for the CDR3 is TGTGCCAGCAGCCGGACAAACCTACAAGAGACCCAGTACTTC.

V gene TRBV6-1 combines with J gene TRBJ2-1; D ambiguous. V lost 4 bases to trimming and J lost 8 bases, with 18 bases between them. The CDR3 has 15 residues. The germline V gene has CDR1 MNHNS and CDR2 SASEGT. The CDR3 coding sequence is TGTGCCAGCAGTGTAAATTTGGCCCGAGGCGATGAGCAGTTCTTC. Amino acid sequence: CASSVNLARGDEQFF.

This chain links TRBV9 with TRBJ1-2, with a weak D call TRBD1 (6 bases). The CDR3 sequence is 14 residues long. CDR1 SGDLS and CDR2 YYNGEE come from the germline V gene. Trimming removed 5 bases at V and 7 bases at J, with 18 bases between. CDR3 DNA sequence: TGTGCCAGCAGTTCAGAAAACAGGGCCGGTGGCTACACCTTC. Translation: CASSSENRAGGYTF.